The T cell receptor beta chain under discussion was sequenced for a study of EBV T-cell therapy then PD-1 blockade in nasopharyngeal carcinoma. In the case of this clone: Its target is unknown.

Germline CDR1 reads SNHLY; CDR2 reads FYNNEI. This CDR3 comprises 11 residues. Trimming removed 6 bases at V and 9 bases at J, with 6 bases between. Clones were read by immunoSEQ multiplex PCR, and TCRdb kept only the in-frame ones, dropping some. Of about 22,000 clones in the sample, about 79% were seen once. Sample treatment: AdE1-LMPpoly-expanded autologous EBV-specific T-cell therapy followed by anti-PD-1 nivolumab. The TCR originated in a man aged 35 to 55 with nasopharyngeal carcinoma. The gene calls are TRBV2 and TRBJ1-6; D is unresolved. The specimen was CD8+ T cells from blood, collected at day -245 from a patient whose treatment included autologous EBV-specific T cells and nivolumab. The CDR3 spells CASRDGSPLHF. The CDR3 DNA reads as TGTGCCAGCAGAGACGGTTCACCCCTCCACTTT. Combining the CDR3 with reference TRBV2 and TRBJ1-6 gives the whole variable domain EPEVTQTPSHQVTQMGQEVILRCVPISNHLYFYWYRQILGQKVEFLVSFYNNEISEKSEIFDDQFSVERPDGSNFTLKIRSTKLEDSAMYFCASRDGSPLHFGNGTRLTVT.